What follows is one T cell receptor (beta chain) and its context. Its antigen is still unknown. Germline and junction disagree at one end, which may indicate a read error. Blood replicates held 0.5 ug DNA, tumor or normal breast roughly 1.5 ug, two each. Sequenced by immunoSEQ multiplex PCR; TCRdb stores in-frame clones only, minus some. The sample carries approximately 52,000 clones, around 83% recorded once. The data derive from a study of early stage breast cancer tumors. Looking at the study overall: ER+/PR+/HER2- status applied to twelve of 16 invasive breast tumors.

Regarding the study as a whole: Blood repertoires resembled normal breast more than tumor.

Material for sequencing was blood. The source is a person in their fifties or sixties with breast cancer.

CDR3 residues: CASSLGSHRNLVDF. The CDR3 nucleotides read TGTGCCAGCAGCCTAGGATCTCATCGAAACCTCGTTGACTTC. The chain has TRBV7-8 and TRBJ2-5; no clear D. The CDR3 is made up of 14 amino acids. CDR1 and CDR2 (germline): SGHVS, FQNEAQ.